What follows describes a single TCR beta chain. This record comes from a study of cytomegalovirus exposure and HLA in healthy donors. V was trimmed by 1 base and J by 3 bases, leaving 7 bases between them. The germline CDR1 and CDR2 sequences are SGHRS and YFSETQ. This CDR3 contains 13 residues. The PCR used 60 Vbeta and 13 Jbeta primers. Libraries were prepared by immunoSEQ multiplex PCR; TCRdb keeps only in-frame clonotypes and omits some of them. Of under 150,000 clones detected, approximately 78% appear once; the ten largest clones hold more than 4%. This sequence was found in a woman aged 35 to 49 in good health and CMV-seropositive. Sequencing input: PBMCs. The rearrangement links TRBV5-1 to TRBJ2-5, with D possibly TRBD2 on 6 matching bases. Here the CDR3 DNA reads TGCGCCAGCAGCTTGCCTAGCGAAGAGACCCAGTACTTC. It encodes CASSLPSEETQYF.